This T cell receptor beta chain was found in a study of immune characterization of retroperitoneal liposarcoma. TCRdb reprocessed the PCR reads via MiXCR and lists one record per CDR3 protein. The sample carries some 20,000 distinct CDR3 sequences, approximately 40% recorded once. This CDR3 is 18 amino acids long. Germline lookup yields CDR1 MNHNS and CDR2 SASEGT. This clonotype was seen a single time. The sequencing sample was made of blood. The chain employs TRBV6-1 and TRBJ2-1; perhaps TRBD2 as D (8 bases). Gene TRBJ2-7 matches the end of the DNA better, so the J call may be wrong. This receptor was identified in a male donor with retroperitoneal liposarcoma. The CDR3 DNA is TGTGCCAGCAGAGACACTCATAGGGGGCGGGGGGACTACAATGAGCAGTACTTC. It specifies CASRDTHRGRGDYNEQYF.